The 31 T cell receptor beta chains below were found in one sample sequenced in a study of blood T cells in healthy people across ages. With a J-beta primer mix and a sample-barcoded 5' primer, a second PCR ran about 6 to 11 cycles. TCRdb re-analysed the 5' RACE reads in MiXCR, keeping a single row per CDR3 protein. The data contain about 800,000 distinct CDR3 sequences, roughly 60% of them singletons. The sequenced sample consisted of blood. These receptors originate from a man aged 30 to 39 in good health.

This clonotype came up a few times. The CDR3 loop reads CASSRASAWKTQYF. The DNA for the CDR3 is TGTGCCAGCAGTCGGGCTTCCGCTTGGAAGACCCAGTACTTC. The V call is TRBV28, the J call TRBJ2-5; D is uncertain. Trimming removed 5 bases from V and 6 bases from J, with 16 bases in between. Germline V gives CDR1 MDHEN, CDR2 SYDVKM. This CDR3 is built from 14 residues.

This chain links TRBV30 with TRBJ2-7; TRBD2 aligns across 11 bases. Germline loops: CDR1 GTSNPN, CDR2 SVGIG (reference sequence). The CDR3 totals 16 residues. Losses at the gene ends were 1 base for V and 2 bases for J; bases not matched to a gene: 7. CDR3 sequence (DNA): TGTGCCTGGAGTGCGCTGACTAGCGGGAATCCCTACGAGCAGTACTTC. Protein sequence: CAWSALTSGNPYEQYF. Full variable domain (remainder filled in from reference TRBV30 and TRBJ2-7): SQTIHQWPATLVQPVGSPLSLECTVEGTSNPNLYWYRQAAGRGLQLLFYSVGIGQISSEVPQNLSASRPQDRQFILSSKKLLLSDSGFYLCAWSALTSGNPYEQYFGPGTRLTVT.

The chain uses TRBV6-1 and TRBJ2-3; unclear D gene. Germline V gene lookup returns CDR1 MNHNS and CDR2 SASEGT. V was trimmed by 4 bases and J by 4 bases, leaving 6 bases between them. The CDR3 is made up of 12 amino acids. CDR3 DNA sequence: TGTGCCAGCAGTGTTTTATCAGATACGCAGTATTTT. Protein: CASSVLSDTQYF.

The chain joins TRBV20-1 to TRBJ2-3, with 8 bases fitting TRBD2. J gave up 0 bases and V 6 bases, and 5 bases lay outside the gene matches. In germline, CDR1 is DFQATT, CDR2 SNEGSKA (reference sequence). CDR3 length: 14 amino acids. The CDR3 DNA reads as TGCAGTGCGGAAGCGGGAGTGAGCACAGATACGCAGTATTTT. Translation: CSAEAGVSTDTQYF.

This chain joins TRBV12-3 or TRBV12-4 and TRBJ2-1; tentatively, D is TRBD1 (6 bases). CDR3 length: 14 residues. V was clipped by 7 bases and J by 5 bases, with 15 bases between them. DNA of the CDR3: TGTGCCAGCACTCCCACTGACAGGAACAATGAGCAGTTCTTC. This gives the protein CASTPTDRNNEQFF.

This clonotype appeared a single time. This chain uses TRBV9 with TRBJ1-6; 7 bases are a match to TRBD1. CDR1 SGDLS and CDR2 YYNGEE come from the germline V gene. This CDR3 is 18 amino acids long. With 4 bases clipped from V and 0 bases from J, the junction kept 10 bases outside the gene matches. This chain's CDR3 is CASSPYPGDSSYNSPLHF. As DNA, the CDR3 is TGTGCCAGCAGCCCCTACCCTGGGGACAGCTCCTATAATTCACCCCTCCACTTT.

V and J are TRBV4-2 and TRBJ1-6; 7 nucleotides line up with TRBD1. The ends lost 0 bases at V and 3 bases at J; junction bases unmatched: 8. Germline V lookup: CDR1 LGHNA, CDR2 YNFKEQ. The CDR3 contains 18 residues. The CDR3 loop is CASSQDLGGDGYNSPLHF. The CDR3 DNA sequence: TGTGCCAGCAGCCAAGACTTAGGGGGCGACGGCTATAATTCACCCCTCCACTTT.

The CDR3 sequence is CASSLGRKGETQYF. CDR3 bases: TGTGCCAGCAGCTTAGGCAGGAAGGGAGAGACCCAGTACTTC. The chain couples TRBV7-2 to TRBJ2-5; D is ambiguous. Germline V gives CDR1 SGHTA, CDR2 FQGNSA. The CDR3 loop spans 14 amino acids. V was trimmed by 1 base and J by 4 bases, leaving 10 bases between them.

This clonotype was seen only a few times. V usage is TRBV6-2 or TRBV6-3 and J usage is TRBJ2-7; TRBD1 or TRBD2 may be the D gene (5 bases each). This CDR3 is built from 16 residues. Deletions cut 0 bases from V and 5 bases from J, with 17 bases between. Germline values: CDR1 MNHEY, CDR2 SVGEGT. The CDR3 nucleotides read TGTGCCAGCAGTTACTCGTACTACGTGGGGGAAGACGAGCAGTACTTC. Translated: CASSYSYYVGEDEQYF.

A note on this clonotype: Sequence at one end of the junction differs from germline and may be a read error. V usage is TRBV4-2 and J usage is TRBJ2-7; D assignment may be TRBD1 or TRBD2 (6 bases each). The CDR3 consists of 14 residues. Germline CDR1 is LGHNA and CDR2 is YNFKEQ. The CDR3 sequence: CASSQGGGGYEQYF. The CDR3 DNA reads as TGCGCCAGCAGCCAAGGTGGAGGGGGCTACGAGCAGTACTTC.

The rearrangement joins TRBV27 to TRBJ2-3; D gene uncertain. In germline, CDR1 is MNHEY, CDR2 SMNVEV (reference sequence). Between the trimmed V and J ends, which lost 7 bases and 0 bases, there was a span of 11 bases. This CDR3 has 14 residues. The CDR3 bases are TGTGCCAGCAAGGAGCCTTCTAGCACAGATACGCAGTATTTT. As protein: CASKEPSSTDTQYF.

This sequence joins TRBV10-3 and TRBJ2-3; D gene ambiguous. The CDR3 covers 12 residues. V gave up 3 bases and J gave up 6 bases, with 7 bases separating them. CDR1 is ENHRY and CDR2 is SYGVKD in the germline V gene. This CDR3 is CAISETDDTQYF. CDR3 sequence (DNA): TGTGCCATCAGTGAAACGGACGATACGCAGTATTTT.

This chain uses TRBV7-8 with TRBJ2-1, with 12 nucleotides matching TRBD2. The tail of the sequence fits TRBJ2-7 better, so the J call may be wrong. The germline V gene has CDR1 SGHVS and CDR2 FQNEAQ. The CDR3 spans 17 residues. In nucleotides, the CDR3 is TGTGCCAGCAGCTTAAGGCCTAGCGGGAGGGATTACAATGAGCAGTACTTC. Translating it yields CASSLRPSGRDYNEQYF.

The J gene is TRBJ1-5, the V gene TRBV7-2, with D possibly being TRBD1 (6 bases). Germline loops: CDR1 SGHTA, CDR2 FQGNSA. V shed 5 bases and J shed 0 bases, with 11 bases lying between them. The CDR3 is 15 residues long. The CDR3 here is CASSPQGPSNQPQHF. As DNA, the CDR3 is TGTGCCAGCAGCCCACAGGGACCTAGCAATCAGCCCCAGCATTTT.

The chain joins TRBV19 to TRBJ2-7, with a weak D call TRBD1 (6 bases). Looked up from germline, CDR1 is LNHDA and CDR2 is SQIVND (reference sequence). V dropped 1 base and J dropped 1 base, with 14 bases sitting between them. The CDR3 totals 16 residues. The CDR3 is CASSIVPGQASYEQYF. The CDR3 DNA reads TGTGCCAGTAGTATAGTTCCGGGACAAGCGTCCTACGAGCAGTACTTC.

The CDR3, as DNA: TGCAGCGTTGAATGGGCCTCCCTTGGCAACTACAATGAGCAGTTCTTC. Amino acids: CSVEWASLGNYNEQFF. The V call is TRBV29-1, the J call TRBJ2-1; D remains ambiguous. Between the trimmed V and J ends, which lost 2 bases and 3 bases, there was a span of 17 bases. The germline V gene has CDR1 SQVTM and CDR2 ANQGSEA. The CDR3 runs to 16 residues.

The chain uses TRBV6-6 and TRBJ2-1; the D is unclear. Trimming stripped 5 bases from V and 1 base from J, with 6 bases between. CDR1 is MNHNY, CDR2 SVGAGI, per germline (reference sequence). The CDR3 spans 13 residues. The chain's CDR3 is CASSTESYNEQFF. The CDR3 bases are TGTGCCAGCAGTACGGAATCCTACAATGAGCAGTTCTTC.

The chain has TRBV9 and TRBJ1-1; D is undetermined. The V end was cut by 0 bases, the J end by 9 bases, with 18 bases between. Germline V gene sequence: CDR1 SGDLS, CDR2 YYNGEE. The CDR3 is 15 amino acids. The CDR3 protein is CASSVDPDLAKQAFF. CDR3 nucleotide sequence: TGTGCCAGCAGCGTAGATCCAGACCTGGCTAAACAAGCTTTCTTT.

The genes are TRBV7-9 and TRBJ2-7, with TRBD1 as a possible D gene (6 bases). Trimming pared 5 bases from V and 4 bases from J, leaving 24 bases between. Germline V gene data show CDR1 as SEHNR and CDR2 as FQNEAQ (reference sequence). This CDR3 contains 17 residues. In DNA, the CDR3 is TGTGCCAGCAGCACCCTTATATCCGGGACATCCCCGTACGAGCAGTACTTC. This encodes CASSTLISGTSPYEQYF.

This chain joins TRBV12-3 or TRBV12-4 and TRBJ2-3; TRBD1 aligns across 8 bases. The CDR3 is made up of 17 amino acids. Losses at the gene ends were 2 bases for V and 3 bases for J; bases not matched to a gene: 10. CDR3 bases: TGTGCCAGCAGTTTACACGGCGGACAGGGTAGGACAGATACGCAGTATTTT. Its protein product is CASSLHGGQGRTDTQYF.

This chain uses TRBV6-6 with TRBJ1-6, with D possibly matching TRBD1 (5 bases). The CDR3 is 13 residues long. Germline loops: CDR1 MNHNY, CDR2 SVGAGI (reference sequence). The V and J ends lost 2 bases and 11 bases respectively, with 10 bases between them. CDR3 in DNA: TGTGCCAGCAGTTACACAGGTCGGGCACCCCTCCACTTT. It yields the protein CASSYTGRAPLHF.

This chain connects TRBV7-9 to TRBJ2-1; possible D gene TRBD2, 6 bases. Germline V CDR1 and CDR2: SEHNR, FQNEAQ (reference sequence). V lost 5 bases and J 9 bases, leaving 23 bases between the germline ends. CDR3 length equals 16 residues. CDR3 protein: CASSQQGRAGRGEQFF. In DNA form, the CDR3 reads TGTGCCAGCAGCCAACAAGGACGAGCGGGTAGGGGTGAGCAGTTCTTC.

The chain is built from TRBV20-1 and TRBJ2-3; D uncertain. The CDR3 has 13 amino acids. The V and J ends lost 5 bases and 1 base respectively, with 10 bases between them. Germline V gene data show CDR1 as DFQATT and CDR2 as SNEGSKA (reference sequence). CDR3 amino acids: CSALQSGTDTQYF. As DNA, the CDR3 is TGCAGTGCTTTACAGTCGGGCACAGATACGCAGTATTTT.

The chain links TRBV2 to TRBJ1-1; maybe TRBD1 (5 bases). V shed 3 bases and J shed 5 bases, with 22 bases lying between them. CDR1 and CDR2 from the germline V gene are SNHLY and FYNNEI. This CDR3 comprises 17 residues. The CDR3 region has the DNA TGTGCCAGCAGTGATAGGGTGAGCGCGGGGACCCTAACTGAAGCTTTCTTT. Protein product: CASSDRVSAGTLTEAFF. Full variable domain (outside the CDR3, taken from reference TRBV2 and TRBJ1-1): EPEVTQTPSHQVTQMGQEVILRCVPISNHLYFYWYRQILGQKVEFLVSFYNNEISEKSEIFDDQFSVERPDGSNFTLKIRSTKLEDSAMYFCASSDRVSAGTLTEAFFGQGTRLTVV.

This chain uses TRBV6-5 with TRBJ1-5; 8 bases align to TRBD1. The CDR3 length is 16 residues. V lost 6 bases, J lost 7 bases, and 14 bases stayed unmatched. Germline V gene lookup returns CDR1 MNHEY and CDR2 SVGAGI. The CDR3 nucleotides are TGTGCCAGCAGATACCCAAGGACAGGGCCTGAACAGCCCCAGCATTTT. Protein: CASRYPRTGPEQPQHF.

This clonotype occurred once. The genes are TRBV10-2 and TRBJ2-7, with D perhaps being TRBD1 or TRBD2 (6 bases each). The CDR3 is 15 amino acids. Trimming stripped 4 bases from V and 3 bases from J, with 16 bases between. Germline CDR1 and CDR2: WSHSY and SAAADI. In DNA, the CDR3 is TGCGCCAGCAGTGTAGGAGGGACAAGGTTCTACGAGCAGTACTTC. Translating gives CASSVGGTRFYEQYF.

This rearrangement joins TRBV7-2 to TRBJ1-4; D is unclear. The V end was cut by 2 bases, the J end by 2 bases, with 12 bases between. This CDR3 contains 16 residues. Germline CDR1 reads SGHTA; CDR2 reads FQGNSA. CDR3 sequence (DNA): TGTGCCAGCAGCTTAAGCGTGAGGTCTACTAATGAAAAACTGTTTTTT. Amino acid sequence: CASSLSVRSTNEKLFF.

The rearrangement links TRBV20-1 to TRBJ1-5, with D perhaps TRBD1 (5 bases). The CDR3 has 15 amino acids. Looked up from germline, CDR1 is DFQATT and CDR2 is SNEGSKA (reference sequence). V was cut by 0 bases and J by 6 bases, with 15 bases left in between. CDR3 sequence: CSARDGKGIGQPQHF. The CDR3 DNA follows: TGCAGTGCTAGAGATGGGAAGGGGATAGGTCAGCCCCAGCATTTT.

The genes are TRBV19 and TRBJ2-3, with a possible D match to TRBD1 (5 bases). Germline V gene lookup returns CDR1 LNHDA and CDR2 SQIVND (reference sequence). The CDR3 covers 14 residues. Trimming took 2 bases from V and 0 from J, leaving 6 bases between them. The CDR3 bases are TGTGCCAGTAGTATACCAGGGAGCACAGATACGCAGTATTTT. Amino acid sequence: CASSIPGSTDTQYF.

The CDR3 reads CASSDEGIGGYTF. The CDR3 nucleotides are TGTGCCAGCAGTGACGAGGGGATTGGGGGCTACACCTTC. The rearrangement joins TRBV6-5 to TRBJ1-2; D possibly corresponds to TRBD1 (5 bases). Trimming removed 5 bases at V and 8 bases at J, with 15 bases between. The CDR3 spans 13 residues. Germline V gene data show CDR1 as MNHEY and CDR2 as SVGAGI.

The V and J genes are TRBV7-9 and TRBJ1-4; D unclear. Germline V lookup: CDR1 SEHNR, CDR2 FQNEAQ (reference sequence). The CDR3 length is 15 residues. Trimming left V 6 bases short and J 0 bases short, with 11 bases between. The CDR3 bases are TGTGCCAGCAGTTCCGATGACGCAACTAATGAAAAACTGTTTTTT. Its translation is CASSSDDATNEKLFF.